A selection of T cell receptor beta chains follows, all from one sample in a study of T cell responses to AZD1222 COVID-19 vaccine. Using immunoSEQ multiplex PCR, the repertoire was profiled, and TCRdb retains in-frame clones only, with some absent. This sample carries around 130,000 clones, around 85% of them seen once, and the ten largest clones take 9% to 9.5%. This sample comprised peripheral blood, obtained on day 0 of AZD1222 vaccination. Receptor source: an adult in good health. Both conserved end residues are part of each CDR3. D genes are given only for firm matches. Only some rows state a clone size, as once, few, many or a class for expanded clones.

clone size | CDR3 length | D gene | J gene | V gene | CDR3 protein | CDR3 DNA
- | 13 | - | TRBJ2-5 | TRBV7-9 | CASSFTGSETQYF | TGTGCCAGCAGCTTTACAGGGTCCGAGACCCAGTACTTC
once | 17 | - | TRBJ2-7 | TRBV24-1 | CATSGGNRGLKGYEQYF | TGTGCCACCAGTGGCGGTAACCGGGGTCTTAAGGGGTACGAGCAGTACTTC
- | 12 | - | TRBJ2-7 | TRBV18 | CASQVGAQEQYF | TGTGCCAGCCAGGTAGGGGCGCAGGAGCAGTACTTC
- | 16 | - | TRBJ2-7 | TRBV27 | CASSLQGYSSTYEQYF | TGTGCCAGCAGTTTACAGGGGTATTCCTCTACCTACGAGCAGTACTTC
- | 16 | - | TRBJ2-3 | TRBV7-9 | CASSLGLIGGTDTQYF | TGTGCCAGCAGTTTAGGTCTCATCGGGGGAACAGATACGCAGTATTTT
- | 15 | - | TRBJ1-3 | TRBV9 | CASSVEGGTGNTIYF | TGTGCCAGCAGCGTAGAGGGCGGAACTGGAAACACCATATATTTT
- | 13 | - | TRBJ1-5 | TRBV30 | CAWSPQGDQPQHF | TGTGCCTGGAGTCCTCAAGGTGATCAGCCCCAGCATTTT
- | 14 | TRBD1 | TRBJ1-2 | TRBV5-1 | CASSPGGWNYGYTF | TGCGCCAGCAGCCCAGGGGGCTGGAACTATGGCTACACCTTC
few | 13 | - | TRBJ2-7 | TRBV6-5 | CASSDGQSYEQYF | TGTGCCAGCAGCGATGGACAGTCCTACGAGCAGTACTTC
few | 15 | - | TRBJ1-4 | TRBV5-5 | CASSWGLTTNEKLFF | TGTGCCAGCAGCTGGGGGTTGACAACTAATGAAAAACTGTTTTTT
- | 12 | - | TRBJ2-5 | TRBV7-7 | CASSPLGETQYF | TGTGCCAGCAGCCCCTTGGGGGAGACCCAGTACTTC
- | 15 | - | TRBJ2-7 | TRBV4-1 | CASSQGLDRAYEQYF | TGCGCCAGCAGCCAAGGGTTAGACAGAGCCTACGAGCAGTACTTC
- | 14 | - | TRBJ1-1 | TRBV27 | CASSPTGQRSEAFF | TGTGCCAGCAGTCCGACCGGACAGCGCTCTGAAGCTTTCTTT
- | 15 | - | TRBJ1-1 | TRBV5-4 | CASSLVVGENTEAFF | TGTGCCAGCAGCTTGGTGGTCGGGGAGAACACTGAAGCTTTCTTT
- | 15 | TRBD1 | TRBJ1-5 | TRBV9 | CASSETQGVNQPQHF | TGTGCCAGCAGCGAAACTCAGGGGGTCAATCAGCCCCAGCATTTT
- | 16 | - | TRBJ1-3 | TRBV6-6 | CASNGAGDLSGNTIYF | TGTGCCAGCAACGGTGCGGGGGACCTCTCTGGAAACACCATATATTTT
- | 15 | TRBD1 | TRBJ2-2 | TRBV18 | CASSPPGQDTGELFF | TGTGCCAGCTCACCACCCGGACAGGACACCGGGGAGCTGTTTTTT
- | 15 | - | TRBJ1-3 | TRBV9 | CASSVAWGPGNTIYF | TGTGCCAGCAGCGTAGCGTGGGGTCCTGGAAACACCATATATTTT
- | 15 | TRBD1 | TRBJ1-1 | TRBV25-1 | CASSEWQGANTEAFF | TGTGCCAGCAGTGAGTGGCAGGGGGCCAACACTGAAGCTTTCTTT
few | 13 | - | TRBJ1-1 | TRBV27 | CASRSNGYTEAFF | TGTGCCAGCAGATCGAATGGGTACACTGAAGCTTTCTTT
- | 13 | TRBD1 | TRBJ1-6 | TRBV2 | CASGTGSNSPLHF | TGTGCCAGCGGGACAGGGTCGAATTCACCCCTCCACTTT
- | 13 | TRBD1 | TRBJ1-4 | TRBV12-5 | CASGGQLNEKLFF | TGTGCTAGTGGGGGACAGCTTAATGAAAAACTGTTTTTT
- | 16 | - | TRBJ2-1 | TRBV4-3 | CASSQGWDRSYNEQFF | TGCGCCAGCAGCCAAGGGTGGGACCGCTCCTACAATGAGCAGTTCTTC
- | 14 | - | TRBJ2-3 | TRBV19 | CASSIVGRADTQYF | TGTGCCAGTAGTATAGTTGGTAGAGCAGATACGCAGTATTTT
- | 13 | TRBD1 | TRBJ2-7 | TRBV9 | CASSIRQGHEQYF | TGTGCCAGCAGCATCCGACAGGGCCACGAGCAGTACTTC
- | 12 | TRBD1 | TRBJ1-1 | TRBV29-1 | CSVVGQGEGAFF | TGCAGCGTTGTCGGACAGGGGGAAGGAGCTTTCTTT
- | 16 | - | TRBJ1-1 | TRBV3-1/TRBV3-2 | CASSQDKVGANTEAFF | TGTGCCAGCAGCCAAGATAAAGTGGGGGCGAACACTGAAGCTTTCTTT
- | 12 | - | TRBJ2-7 | TRBV30 | CACHVGADEQYF | TGTGCCTGCCACGTCGGCGCGGACGAGCAGTACTTC
- | 11 | - | TRBJ2-2 | TRBV3-1/TRBV3-2 | CASSQLGELFF | TGTGCCAGCAGCCAACTCGGGGAGCTGTTTTTT
- | 15 | - | TRBJ2-7 | TRBV4-2 | CASSQDRGGSYEQYF | TGTGCCAGCAGCCAAGATCGAGGGGGCTCCTACGAGCAGTACTTC
once | 14 | - | TRBJ2-3 | TRBV6-5 | CASSSPGKTDTQYF | TGTGCCAGCAGTTCTCCGGGAAAGACAGATACGCAGTATTTT
- | 15 | TRBD2 | TRBJ2-3 | TRBV6-5 | CAIRREPDSTDTQYF | TGTGCCATTCGGCGGGAGCCCGATAGCACAGATACGCAGTATTTT
- | 13 | TRBD1 | TRBJ1-3 | TRBV3-1/TRBV3-2 | CASSQGRGDTIYF | TGTGCCAGCAGCCAGGGCAGGGGGGACACCATATATTTT
- | 12 | - | TRBJ2-3 | TRBV21-1 | CASSKLRDTQYF | TGTGCCAGCAGCAAATTACGGGATACGCAGTATTTT
- | 12 | - | TRBJ1-2 | TRBV3-1/TRBV3-2 | CASSQTTTGYTF | TGTGCCAGCAGCCAAACGACGACCGGCTACACCTTC
- | 14 | - | TRBJ1-3 | TRBV19 | CASSISASGNTIYF | TGTGCCAGTAGTATCTCAGCTTCTGGAAACACCATATATTTT
- | 14 | - | TRBJ2-3 | TRBV24-1 | CATRETQGTDTQYF | TGTGCCACCAGGGAAACTCAGGGCACAGATACGCAGTATTTT
- | 12 | - | TRBJ2-5 | TRBV12-3/TRBV12-4 | CATSGLQETQYF | TGTGCCACCTCCGGGCTACAAGAGACCCAGTACTTC
- | 16 | TRBD1 | TRBJ2-3 | TRBV27 | CASSNAPGQGADTQYF | TGTGCCAGCTCTAACGCTCCGGGACAGGGGGCAGATACGCAGTATTTT
- | 18 | TRBD1 | TRBJ1-3 | TRBV28 | CASKKGGQGRSSGNTIYF | TGTGCCAGCAAGAAGGGAGGACAGGGACGAAGCTCTGGAAACACCATATATTTT
- | 14 | - | TRBJ1-2 | TRBV29-1 | CSVERAALNYGYTF | TGCAGCGTTGAAAGGGCAGCATTAAACTATGGCTACACCTTC
- | 13 | TRBD1 | TRBJ2-5 | TRBV5-5 | CASRPGQALPQYF | TGTGCCAGCAGACCGGGACAGGCCCTTCCCCAGTACTTC
- | 15 | - | TRBJ2-6 | TRBV28 | CASSSTISGANVLTF | TGTGCCAGCAGTTCCACGATCTCTGGGGCCAACGTCCTGACTTTC
- | 13 | - | TRBJ2-7 | TRBV18 | CASSGSEAYEQYF | TGTGCCAGCTCAGGTTCGGAGGCGTACGAGCAGTACTTC
- | 15 | - | TRBJ1-2 | TRBV10-1 | CASSEADRREFGYTF | TGCGCCAGCAGTGAGGCCGATAGAAGGGAGTTCGGCTACACCTTC
- | 14 | - | TRBJ2-6 | TRBV6-5 | CASRLISGANVLTF | TGTGCCAGCAGGCTGATCTCTGGGGCCAACGTCCTGACTTTC
- | 14 | - | TRBJ1-5 | TRBV18 | CASSPPGVPQPQHF | TGTGCCAGCTCACCACCGGGGGTTCCTCAGCCCCAGCATTTT
- | 14 | - | TRBJ2-2 | TRBV7-2 | CASRDRNLAGELFF | TGTGCCAGCAGAGACCGAAATCTAGCAGGGGAGCTGTTTTTT
- | 14 | - | TRBJ2-5 | TRBV5-1 | CASSFNPRQETQYF | TGCGCCAGCAGCTTTAACCCTAGACAAGAGACCCAGTACTTC
- | 17 | - | TRBJ2-3 | TRBV28 | CASSHFSVRDSTDTQYF | TGTGCCAGCAGTCACTTTTCGGTGCGGGACAGCACAGATACGCAGTATTTT